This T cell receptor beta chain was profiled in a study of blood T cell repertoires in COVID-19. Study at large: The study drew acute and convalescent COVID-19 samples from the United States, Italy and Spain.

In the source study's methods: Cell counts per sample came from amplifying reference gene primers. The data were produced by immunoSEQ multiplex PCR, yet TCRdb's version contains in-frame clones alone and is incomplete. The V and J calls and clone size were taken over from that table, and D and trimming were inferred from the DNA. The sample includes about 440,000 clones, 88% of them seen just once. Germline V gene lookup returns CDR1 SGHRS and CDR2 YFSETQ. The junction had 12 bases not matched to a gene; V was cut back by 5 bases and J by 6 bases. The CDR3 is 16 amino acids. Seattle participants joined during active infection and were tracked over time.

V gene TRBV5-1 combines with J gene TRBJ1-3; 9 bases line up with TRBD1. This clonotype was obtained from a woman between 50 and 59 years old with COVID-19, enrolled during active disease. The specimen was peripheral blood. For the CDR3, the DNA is TGCGCCAGCAGAAAGATCCCGGGACAGGGTACAAACACCATATATTTT. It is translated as CASRKIPGQGTNTIYF.